A selection of T cell receptor beta chains follows, all from one sample in a study of regulatory T cells in long-lasting Graves disease. TCRdb independently ran MiXCR on the multiplex PCR reads; one entry per CDR3 protein. The profile covers some 400,000 distinct CDR3 sequences, with just under 15% appearing a single time and approximately 15% taken by the ten largest. Another study also made use of these data, one on T cells in Graves' hyperthyroidism and ophthalmopathy.

This material consisted of peripheral blood mononuclear cells (PBMCs), taken at new diagnosis, from a patient treated with antithyroid drugs. The receptor set was obtained from a woman aged 30 to 39 with Graves disease. CDR3s include the opening cysteine and the closing phenylalanine or tryptophan. D genes are given only for firm matches. A clone size is listed for some rows: how often the clone was seen (once, few, many), or a class if it is expanded.

j_call clone_size v_call d_call cdr3_nt cdr3_aa
TRBJ2-1 NA TRBV28 NA TGTGCCAGCAGTCCACCGACAGGGAGGGGGTACAATGAGCAGTTCTTC CASSPPTGRGYNEQFF
TRBJ2-7 many TRBV7-9 NA TGTGCCAGCAGCTATAGGTCGTCGGGCGAGCAGTACTTC CASSYRSSGEQYF
TRBJ1-2 NA TRBV4-1 TRBD1 TGCGCCAGCAGCCCTCCGGGGACAGGGAACTATGGCTACACCTTC CASSPPGTGNYGYTF
TRBJ2-2 NA TRBV6-1 NA TGTGCCAGCAGAGCGGGCGTTACCGGGGAGCTGTTTTTT CASRAGVTGELFF
TRBJ2-1 NA TRBV19 TRBD2 TGTGCCAGTAGTACCGGGACTAGCGGGCCCTACAATGAGCAGTTCTTC CASSTGTSGPYNEQFF
TRBJ1-1 many TRBV5-1 NA TGCGCCAGCAGCTTTCTACAGGGAGCCCTGAACACTGAAGCTTTCTTT CASSFLQGALNTEAFF
TRBJ1-2 NA TRBV4-1 NA TGCGCCAGCAGCCCCCCGAAGGTAGCTAACTATGGCTACACCTTC CASSPPKVANYGYTF
TRBJ2-5 many TRBV3-1 NA TGTGCCAGCAGCCAAGATGGCCTTCCCCAAGAGACCCAGTACTTC CASSQDGLPQETQYF
TRBJ2-6 NA TRBV15 TRBD1 TGTGCCACCAGCAGGACAGGGGACTCTGGGGCCAACGTCCTGACTTTC CATSRTGDSGANVLTF
TRBJ2-1 many TRBV12-3/TRBV12-4 TRBD2 TGTGCCAGCAGTCCCGGGCCTAGCGGGAGGTTCCATGAGCAGTTCTTC CASSPGPSGRFHEQFF
TRBJ2-7 many TRBV27 NA TGTGCCAGCACATCGGGACTCCTCTCTTACGAGCAGTACTTC CASTSGLLSYEQYF
TRBJ2-5 NA TRBV6-2/TRBV6-3 NA TGTGCCACCCGGCCCGGGGGATGGGAGACCCGGTACTTC CATRPGGWETRYF
TRBJ2-1 NA TRBV5-6 NA TGTGCCAGCAGCTTTGTCCGGGCGGGTGAGCAGTTCTTC CASSFVRAGEQFF
TRBJ1-3 NA TRBV7-7 NA TGTGCTAGCAGCTTAGGCGTGGGGTATGATGGAAACACCATATATTTT CASSLGVGYDGNTIYF
TRBJ1-4 few TRBV5-6 NA TGTGCCAGCAGCCTCGGCCCCCTTCCTCAGGGGACTAATGAAAAACTGTTTTTT CASSLGPLPQGTNEKLFF
TRBJ2-1 few TRBV15 NA TGTGCCACCCATGGGGATGGGAGGAATGAGCAGTTCTTC CATHGDGRNEQFF